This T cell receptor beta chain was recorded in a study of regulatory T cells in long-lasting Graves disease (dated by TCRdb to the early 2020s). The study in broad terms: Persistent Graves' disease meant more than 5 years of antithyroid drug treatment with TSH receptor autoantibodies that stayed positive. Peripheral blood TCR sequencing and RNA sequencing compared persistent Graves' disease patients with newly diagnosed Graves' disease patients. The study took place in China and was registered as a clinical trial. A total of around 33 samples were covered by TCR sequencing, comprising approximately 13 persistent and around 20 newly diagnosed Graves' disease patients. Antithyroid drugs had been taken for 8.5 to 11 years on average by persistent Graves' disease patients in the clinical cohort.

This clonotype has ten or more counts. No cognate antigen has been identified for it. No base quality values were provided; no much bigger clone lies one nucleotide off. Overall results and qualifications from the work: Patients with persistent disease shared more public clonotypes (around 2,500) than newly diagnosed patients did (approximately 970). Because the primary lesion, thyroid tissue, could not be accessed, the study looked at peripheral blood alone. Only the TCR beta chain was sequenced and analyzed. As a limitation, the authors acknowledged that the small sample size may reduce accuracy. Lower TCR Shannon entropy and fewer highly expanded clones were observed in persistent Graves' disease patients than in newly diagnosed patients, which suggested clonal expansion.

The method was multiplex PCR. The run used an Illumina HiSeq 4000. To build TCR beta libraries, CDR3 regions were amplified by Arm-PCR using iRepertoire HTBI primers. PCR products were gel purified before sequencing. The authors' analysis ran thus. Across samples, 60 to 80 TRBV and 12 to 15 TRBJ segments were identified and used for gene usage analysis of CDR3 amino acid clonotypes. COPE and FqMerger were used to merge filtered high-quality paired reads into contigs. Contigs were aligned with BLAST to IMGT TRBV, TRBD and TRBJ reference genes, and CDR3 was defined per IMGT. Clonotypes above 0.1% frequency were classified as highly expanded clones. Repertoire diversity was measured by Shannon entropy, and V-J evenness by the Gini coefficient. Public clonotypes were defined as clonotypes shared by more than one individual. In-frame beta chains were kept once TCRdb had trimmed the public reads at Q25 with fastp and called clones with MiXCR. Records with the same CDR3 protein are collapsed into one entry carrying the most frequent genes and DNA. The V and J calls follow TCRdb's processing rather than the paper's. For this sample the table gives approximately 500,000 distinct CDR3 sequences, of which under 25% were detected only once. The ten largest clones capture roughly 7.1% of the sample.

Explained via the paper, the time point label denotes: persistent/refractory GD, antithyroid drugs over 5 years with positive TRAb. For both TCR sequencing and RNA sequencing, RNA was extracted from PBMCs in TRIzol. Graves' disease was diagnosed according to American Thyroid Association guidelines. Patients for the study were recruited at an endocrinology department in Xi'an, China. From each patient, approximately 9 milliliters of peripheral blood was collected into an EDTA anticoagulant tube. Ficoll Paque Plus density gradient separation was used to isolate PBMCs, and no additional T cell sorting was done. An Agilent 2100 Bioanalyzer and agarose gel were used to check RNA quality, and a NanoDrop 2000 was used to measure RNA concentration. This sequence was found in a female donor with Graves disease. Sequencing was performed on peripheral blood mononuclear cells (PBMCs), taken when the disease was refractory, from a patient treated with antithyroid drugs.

The nucleotide sequence is TGTGCCAGCACCATCGGCATTAGCGGGGGTGGGGAGACCCAGTACTTC. Translated, this gives CASTIGISGGGETQYF. The V and J genes are TRBV28 and TRBJ2-5; 9 bases in the middle match TRBD2. The CDR3, cysteine through phenylalanine, is 16 amino acids long. The read is trimmed to its CDR3 DNA, 48 bases read in frame from base 1. The CDR1 and CDR2 encoded by the germline V gene are MDHEN and SYDVKM. The germline V and J ends show losses of 7 bases and 5 bases respectively, and no gene match explains 14 bases of the junction.